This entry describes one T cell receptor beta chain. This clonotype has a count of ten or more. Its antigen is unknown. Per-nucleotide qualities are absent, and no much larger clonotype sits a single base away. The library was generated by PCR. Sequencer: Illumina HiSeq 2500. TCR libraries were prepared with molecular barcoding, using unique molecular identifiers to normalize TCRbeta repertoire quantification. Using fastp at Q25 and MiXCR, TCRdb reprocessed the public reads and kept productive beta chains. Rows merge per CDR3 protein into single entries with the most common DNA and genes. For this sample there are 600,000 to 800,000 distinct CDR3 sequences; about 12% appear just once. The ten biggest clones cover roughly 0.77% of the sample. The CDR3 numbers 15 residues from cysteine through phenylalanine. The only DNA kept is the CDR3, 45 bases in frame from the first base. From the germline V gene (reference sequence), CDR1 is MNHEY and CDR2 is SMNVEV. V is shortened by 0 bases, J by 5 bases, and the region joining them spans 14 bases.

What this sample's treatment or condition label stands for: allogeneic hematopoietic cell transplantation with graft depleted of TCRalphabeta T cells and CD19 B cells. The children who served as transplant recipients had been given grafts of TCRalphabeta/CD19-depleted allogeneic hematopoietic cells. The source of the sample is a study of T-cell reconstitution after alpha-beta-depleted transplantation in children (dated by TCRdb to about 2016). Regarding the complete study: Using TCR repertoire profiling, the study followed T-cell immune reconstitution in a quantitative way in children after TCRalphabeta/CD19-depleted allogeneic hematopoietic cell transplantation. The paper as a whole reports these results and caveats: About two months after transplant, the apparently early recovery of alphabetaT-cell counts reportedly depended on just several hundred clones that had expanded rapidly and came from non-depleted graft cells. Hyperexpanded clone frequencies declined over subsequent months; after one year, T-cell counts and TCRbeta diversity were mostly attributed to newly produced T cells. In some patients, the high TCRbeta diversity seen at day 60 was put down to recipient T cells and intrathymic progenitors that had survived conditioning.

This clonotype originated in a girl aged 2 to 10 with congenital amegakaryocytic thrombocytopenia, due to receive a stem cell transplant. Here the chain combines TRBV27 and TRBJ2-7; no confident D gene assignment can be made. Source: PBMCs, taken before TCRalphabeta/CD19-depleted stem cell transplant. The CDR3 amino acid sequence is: CASSLSFGGRDEQYF. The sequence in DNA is TGTGCCAGCAGTTTATCGTTCGGCGGCCGGGACGAGCAGTACTTC.